Below are 27 T cell receptor beta chains sequenced from a single sample in a study of blood T cell repertoires in COVID-19. Measured with immunoSEQ multiplex PCR; TCRdb has only the in-frame clones, and not every one. The table shows roughly 250,000 clones, with approximately 84% occurring only once. Sequencing was performed on PBMCs or T cells enriched from blood (not recorded which). The source is a woman between 40 and 50 years old with acute COVID-19.

This sequence joins TRBV5-6 and TRBJ1-2; tentatively, D is TRBD1 (5 bases). The CDR3 is 14 amino acids. V gave up 7 bases and J gave up 4 bases, with 17 bases separating them. Per the germline V gene, CDR1 is SGHDT and CDR2 is YYEEEE. In DNA, the CDR3 is TGTGCCAGCGCCTACGCGGGGCGGGGCTATGGCTACACCTTC. It specifies CASAYAGRGYGYTF.

CDR3 protein: CASSETGTEAFF. CDR3 bases: TGTGCCAGCAGCGAGACGGGGACTGAAGCTTTCTTT. The chain joins TRBV9 to TRBJ1-1; unclear D gene. Trimming removed 3 bases from V and 5 bases from J, with 8 bases in between. Germline values: CDR1 SGDLS, CDR2 YYNGEE. The CDR3 is 12 amino acids. The full variable domain, completed using reference TRBV9 and TRBJ1-1, is DSGVTQTPKHLITATGQRVTLRCSPRSGDLSVYWYQQSLDQGLQFLIQYYNGEERAKGNILERFSAQQFPDLHSELNLSSLELGDSALYFCASSETGTEAFFGQGTRLTVV.

The chain has TRBV6-5 and TRBJ2-7; D is possibly TRBD1 (7 bases). Germline V gives CDR1 MNHEY, CDR2 SVGAGI. The V gene lost 5 bases and the J gene lost 0 bases, with 14 bases spanning the gap. The CDR3 runs 15 residues. The CDR3 protein is CASSRRRDSSYEQYF. Here the CDR3 DNA reads TGTGCCAGCAGTCGCCGGCGGGACAGCTCCTACGAGCAGTACTTC.

The chain has TRBV4-2 and TRBJ1-4; 7 bases match TRBD1. Unmatched junction bases numbered 13, after V lost 1 base and J lost 8 bases. The CDR3 is 17 residues long. Germline V gene sequence: CDR1 LGHNA, CDR2 YNFKEQ. CDR3 DNA: TGTGCCAGCAGCCAAGTCCTAACCCGGGACAGTTTAGAAAAACTGTTTTTT. This codes for CASSQVLTRDSLEKLFF.

This CDR3 is CASSSSTSGINNEQFF. The CDR3 DNA is TGTGCCAGCAGTTCATCGACTAGCGGGATTAACAATGAGCAGTTCTTC. The rearrangement uses TRBV7-9 and TRBJ2-1; 11 nucleotides line up with TRBD2. J was trimmed by 5 bases and V by 6 bases; bases with no gene match: 9. CDR3 length equals 16 residues. Germline V lookup: CDR1 SEHNR, CDR2 FQNEAQ (reference sequence).

This sequence joins TRBV2 and TRBJ2-1; TRBD2 aligns across 8 bases. The CDR3 has 15 amino acids. V dropped 4 bases and J dropped 4; count of bases not matched to a gene: 6. Per the germline V gene, CDR1 is SNHLY and CDR2 is FYNNEI. The CDR3 reads CASSGRSGAYNEQFF. CDR3 in DNA: TGTGCCAGCAGTGGTCGTAGCGGGGCGTACAATGAGCAGTTCTTC. The full variable domain, its missing parts supplied by reference TRBV2 and TRBJ2-1, is EPEVTQTPSHQVTQMGQEVILRCVPISNHLYFYWYRQILGQKVEFLVSFYNNEISEKSEIFDDQFSVERPDGSNFTLKIRSTKLEDSAMYFCASSGRSGAYNEQFFGPGTRLTVL.

This chain links TRBV15 with TRBJ1-4; possibly TRBD1 for D (6 bases). The CDR3 has 15 amino acids. The V and J ends lost 2 bases and 4 bases respectively, with 11 bases between them. Germline assignment: CDR1 LNHNV and CDR2 YYDKDF (reference sequence). The CDR3 nucleotides read TGTGCCACCAGCAGACGCGACAGGATTAATGAAAAACTGTTTTTT. It translates to CATSRRDRINEKLFF. Variable domain in full (rest from reference TRBV15 and TRBJ1-4): DAMVIQNPRYQVTQFGKPVTLSCSQTLNHNVMYWYQQKSSQAPKLLFHYYDKDFNNEADTPDNFQSRRPNTSFCFLDIRSPGLGDTAMYLCATSRRDRINEKLFFGSGTQLSVL.

CDR3 bases: TGTGCCACCACAGAGCAGGGATGGACTGAAGCTTTCTTT. Translating it yields CATTEQGWTEAFF. The chain links TRBV19 to TRBJ1-1, with D possibly being TRBD1 (5 bases). CDR1 is LNHDA and CDR2 is SQIVND in the germline V gene (reference sequence). There are 13 residues in the CDR3. V lost 10 bases and J 5 bases, leaving 17 bases between the germline ends.

This clone appeared a few times. V is TRBV6-2 or TRBV6-3 and J is TRBJ2-7; D ambiguous. Germline V CDR1 and CDR2: MNHEY, SVGEGT. V was pared by 6 bases and J by 0 bases, with 12 bases between. The CDR3 is 14 amino acids. CDR3 DNA: TGTGCCAGCAGCCAAGACATACCCTCCTACGAGCAGTACTTC. The encoded protein is CASSQDIPSYEQYF.

CDR3 protein: CASSQGLLGGPGNEQFF. CDR3 coding DNA: TGTGCCAGCAGCCAGGGGCTTCTGGGAGGGCCGGGTAATGAGCAGTTCTTC. V is TRBV3-1 (or the pseudogene TRBV3-2) and J is TRBJ2-1; 7 positions agree with TRBD2. V lost 3 bases to trimming and J lost 7 bases; unmatched junction nucleotides: 15. CDR3 length equals 17 residues. Germline V gene sequence: CDR1 LGHDT, CDR2 YNNKEL (reference sequence).

This chain uses TRBV5-1 with TRBJ2-1; D may be TRBD2 (7 bases). This CDR3 is 15 amino acids long. V was clipped by 2 bases and J by 6 bases, with 15 bases between them. Germline V gene data show CDR1 as SGHRS and CDR2 as YFSETQ. The CDR3 DNA reads TGCGCCAGCAGCTTAGAAGCGGGACATGGCAATGAGCAGTTCTTC. Translating it yields CASSLEAGHGNEQFF. The complete variable domain, with remaining parts taken from reference TRBV5-1 and TRBJ2-1, reads KAGVTQTPRYLIKTRGQQVTLSCSPISGHRSVSWYQQTPGQGLQFLFEYFSETQRNKGNFPGRFSGRQFSNSRSEMNVSTLELGDSALYLCASSLEAGHGNEQFFGPGTRLTVL.

The chain links TRBV2 to TRBJ2-7; D gene unclear. This CDR3 comprises 12 residues. Between the trimmed V and J ends, which lost 3 bases and 3 bases, there was a span of 6 bases. Germline CDR1 and CDR2: SNHLY and FYNNEI. CDR3 sequence: CASSDSGYEQYF. CDR3 nucleotide sequence: TGTGCCAGCAGTGATTCGGGCTACGAGCAGTACTTC.

V is TRBV2 and J is TRBJ1-3, with D unclear. Germline CDR1 and CDR2: SNHLY and FYNNEI. V lost 5 bases, J lost 4 bases, and 18 bases lay in between. This CDR3 has 16 amino acids. This CDR3 is CASSLRQESIGNTIYF. The CDR3 region has the DNA TGTGCCAGCAGTCTCCGGCAGGAAAGTATCGGAAACACCATATATTTT. The whole variable domain, remainder taken from reference TRBV2 and TRBJ1-3, is EPEVTQTPSHQVTQMGQEVILRCVPISNHLYFYWYRQILGQKVEFLVSFYNNEISEKSEIFDDQFSVERPDGSNFTLKIRSTKLEDSAMYFCASSLRQESIGNTIYFGEGSWLTVV.

The V and J genes are TRBV18 and TRBJ2-5; TRBD1 is a possible D gene (6 bases). Germline assignment: CDR1 KGHSH and CDR2 LQKENI. This CDR3 contains 15 residues. V shed 1 base and J shed 0 bases, with 9 bases lying between them. CDR3: CASSPLGAYQETQYF. The DNA of the CDR3 is TGTGCCAGCTCACCACTGGGGGCCTACCAAGAGACCCAGTACTTC.

The V call is TRBV4-2, the J call TRBJ2-1; D uncertain. The CDR3 loop spans 21 amino acids. Per the germline V gene, CDR1 is LGHNA and CDR2 is YNFKEQ. The V end was cut by 0 bases, the J end by 5 bases, with 29 bases between. The CDR3 spells CASSQEVPRFLPRIENNEQFF. The CDR3 DNA sequence: TGTGCCAGCAGCCAAGAAGTACCGAGGTTTCTTCCGCGGATAGAAAACAATGAGCAGTTCTTC.

The genes are TRBV5-1 and TRBJ1-3; 7 nucleotides agree with TRBD1. Trimming removed 3 bases from V and 4 bases from J; junction bases left unmatched: 7. Germline values: CDR1 SGHRS, CDR2 YFSETQ. The CDR3 runs to 15 residues. The CDR3 nucleotides read TGCGCCAGCAGCTCCCTAACAGGGGCCGGAAACACCATATATTTT. Encoded protein: CASSSLTGAGNTIYF.

This clone was counted once. The chain uses TRBV5-6 and TRBJ2-1; D is perhaps TRBD1 (6 bases). CDR1 and CDR2 from the germline V gene are SGHDT and YYEEEE. Trimming removed 4 bases at V and 6 bases at J, with 14 bases between. The CDR3 consists of 14 residues. The CDR3 region has the DNA TGTGCCAGCAGCATGGGACATTTTTCCAATGAGCAGTTCTTC. Translated, it gives CASSMGHFSNEQFF.

The V call is TRBV10-3, the J call TRBJ1-4; no clear D gene. This CDR3 contains 14 residues. Germline assignment: CDR1 ENHRY and CDR2 SYGVKD. Deletions cut 0 bases from V and 0 bases from J, with 2 bases between. The CDR3 sequence: CAISESATNEKLFF. The CDR3 nucleotides are TGTGCCATCAGTGAGTCCGCAACTAATGAAAAACTGTTTTTT.

The rearrangement joins TRBV7-6 to TRBJ2-3; D gene ambiguous. CDR3 length: 13 amino acids. Trimming took 5 bases from V and 1 from J, leaving 7 bases between them. Germline V gives CDR1 SGHVS, CDR2 FNYEAQ. CDR3: CASSATGTDTQYF. The DNA of the CDR3 is TGTGCCAGCAGCGCCACTGGCACAGATACGCAGTATTTT.

This clone has just a few counts. The chain joins TRBV18 to TRBJ2-1, with D perhaps matching TRBD1 (6 bases). Trimming cost V 3 bases and J 1 base, with 7 bases left between them. The length of the CDR3 is 14 residues. Germline V CDR1 and CDR2: KGHSH, LQKENI. The CDR3, as DNA: TGTGCCAGCTCACCTCAGGGGTCCTACAATGAGCAGTTCTTC. This translates into CASSPQGSYNEQFF.

The chain employs TRBV5-5 and TRBJ2-1, with 8 bases that match TRBD2. CDR3 size: 19 residues. Germline V gene data show CDR1 as SGHKS and CDR2 as YYEKEE (reference sequence). J was trimmed by 2 bases and V by 2 bases; bases with no gene match: 15. The CDR3 spells CASSLHVAGGTLTYNEQFF. The CDR3 DNA is TGTGCCAGCAGCTTACATGTGGCGGGAGGCACCCTCACCTACAATGAGCAGTTCTTC.

This rearrangement joins TRBV3-1 (or the pseudogene TRBV3-2) to TRBJ2-1, with D unclear. Germline CDR1 is LGHDT and CDR2 is YNNKEL (reference sequence). The CDR3 extends over 11 amino acids. The V end was cut by 4 bases, the J end by 8 bases, with 6 bases between. CDR3 nucleotide sequence: TGTGCCAGCAGCCGTAGAGATGAGCAGTTCTTC. It is translated as CASSRRDEQFF.

The chain combines TRBV11-1 with TRBJ2-7; 8 nucleotides agree with TRBD1. This CDR3 has 16 residues. From germline, CDR1 is SGHAT and CDR2 FQDESV (reference sequence). The V gene end was trimmed by 1 base and the J gene end by 1 base; junction bases not matched to a gene: 6. CDR3 sequence reads: CASSLGQGLRSYEQYF. In nucleotides, the CDR3 is TGTGCCAGCAGCTTAGGACAGGGGCTCCGATCCTACGAGCAGTACTTC.

V gene TRBV29-1 combines with J gene TRBJ2-1; 7 bases are shared with TRBD1. The CDR3 is 10 residues long. V lost 8 bases to trimming and J lost 8 bases; unmatched junction nucleotides: 3. Germline V CDR1 and CDR2: SQVTM, ANQGSEA. CDR3 loop: CSTGVDEQFF. The CDR3 region has the DNA TGCAGCACAGGGGTAGATGAGCAGTTCTTC.

CDR3: CASSSDKRGNANTGELFF. CDR3 in DNA: TGTGCCAGCTCATCAGACAAGCGGGGGAATGCGAACACCGGGGAGCTGTTTTTT. This chain links TRBV18 with TRBJ2-2; 8 bases map to TRBD2. The CDR3 covers 18 residues. CDR1 and CDR2 (germline): KGHSH, LQKENI. V shed 5 bases and J 0 bases; nucleotides not matched to a gene: 11. The full variable domain, with the rest looked up from reference TRBV18 and TRBJ2-2, is NAGVMQNPRHLVRRRGQEARLRCSPMKGHSHVYWYRQLPEEGLKFMVYLQKENIIDESGMPKERFSAEFPKEGPSILRIQQVVRGDSAAYFCASSSDKRGNANTGELFFGEGSRLTVL.

This clone was found once. J is TRBJ2-5 and V is TRBV24-1; 11 bases line up with TRBD1. The CDR3 extends over 15 amino acids. The junction had 3 bases not matched to a gene; V was cut back by 3 bases and J by 4 bases. From germline, CDR1 is KGHDR and CDR2 SFDVKD. As DNA, the CDR3 is TGTGCCACCAGTGATCGGGACAGGGGGGGAGAGACCCAGTACTTC. This translates into CATSDRDRGGETQYF.

The rearrangement uses TRBV6-1 and TRBJ2-7; 10 bases are shared with TRBD1. Germline CDR1 and CDR2: MNHNS and SASEGT. Losses at the gene ends were 3 bases for V and 4 bases for J; bases not matched to a gene: 6. This CDR3 has 15 amino acids. As DNA, the CDR3 is TGTGCCAGCAGTGAGGCCGGGACAGGGGTTTACGAGCAGTACTTC. Translating it yields CASSEAGTGVYEQYF.